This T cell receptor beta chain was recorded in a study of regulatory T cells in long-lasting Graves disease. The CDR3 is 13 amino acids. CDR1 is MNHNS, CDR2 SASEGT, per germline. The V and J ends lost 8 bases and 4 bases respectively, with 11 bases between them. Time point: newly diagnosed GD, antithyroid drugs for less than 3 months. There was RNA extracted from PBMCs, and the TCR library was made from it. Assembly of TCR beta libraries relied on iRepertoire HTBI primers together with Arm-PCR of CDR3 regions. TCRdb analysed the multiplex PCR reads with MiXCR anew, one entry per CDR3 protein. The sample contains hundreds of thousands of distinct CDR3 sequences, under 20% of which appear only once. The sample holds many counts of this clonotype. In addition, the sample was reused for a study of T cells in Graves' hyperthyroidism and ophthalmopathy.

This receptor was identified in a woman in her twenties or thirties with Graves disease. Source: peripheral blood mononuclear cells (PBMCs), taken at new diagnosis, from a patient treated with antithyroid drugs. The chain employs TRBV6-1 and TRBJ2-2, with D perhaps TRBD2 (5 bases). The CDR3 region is CASRGFSTGELFF. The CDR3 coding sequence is TGTGCCAGCCGCGGGTTCAGCACCGGGGAGCTGTTTTTT.